A single sample is the source of the 26 T cell receptor beta chains below, sequenced in a study of T cells in narcolepsy. Clones were read by immunoSEQ multiplex PCR, and TCRdb kept only the in-frame ones, dropping some. The sample has more than 20,000 clones, 81% seen once. Sequencing was done on a sample of memory (CD45RA-) CD4+ T cells from blood. The receptors originated from a human donor in good health.

The chain combines TRBV19 with TRBJ1-4; the D is unclear. The germline V gene encodes CDR1 LNHDA and CDR2 SQIVND (reference sequence). V lost 5 bases and J lost 0, with 10 bases in between. This CDR3 has 15 amino acids. CDR3 in DNA: TGTGCCAGTAGTCGCCTGGGAGCAACTAATGAAAAACTGTTTTTT. As protein: CASSRLGATNEKLFF.

About this clone itself: Other DNA variants within this sample encode the same CDR3. V is TRBV14 and J is TRBJ2-2, with 9 bases matching TRBD1. Germline-derived CDR1 and CDR2 are SGHDN and FVKESK. This CDR3 has 14 amino acids. J lost 3 bases, V lost 8 bases, and 4 bases had no gene match. CDR3 sequence reads: CASGGQGYTGELFF. DNA for the CDR3: TGTGCCAGCGGGGGACAGGGATACACCGGGGAGCTGTTTTTT. Full variable domain (remainder filled in from reference TRBV14 and TRBJ2-2): EAGVTQFPSHSVIEKGQTVTLRCDPISGHDNLYWYRRVMGKEIKFLLHFVKESKQDESGMPNNRFLAERTGGTYSTLKVQPAELEDSGVYFCASGGQGYTGELFFGEGSRLTVL.

The chain uses TRBV29-1 and TRBJ2-7, with 7 bases lining up with TRBD1. Trimming removed 4 bases from V and 4 bases from J; junction bases left unmatched: 7. The CDR3 extends over 13 amino acids. The V gene's germline CDR1 is SQVTM and CDR2 ANQGSEA. Here the CDR3 DNA reads TGCAGCGTTGGGGGAACAGGGGATTACGAGCAGTACTTC. Encoded protein: CSVGGTGDYEQYF.

The chain employs TRBV29-1 and TRBJ2-5, with TRBD1 identical over 10 bases. From germline, CDR1 is SQVTM and CDR2 ANQGSEA. The CDR3 is 14 amino acids. Trimming at V came to 6 bases and at J to 5 bases, leaving 9 bases not matched to a gene. CDR3 loop: CSVVLGTGAETQYF. DNA of the CDR3: TGCAGCGTAGTACTTGGGACAGGGGCGGAGACCCAGTACTTC.

This CDR3 is CASSPLGGQTQYF. The CDR3 DNA is TGTGCCAGTAGTCCCTTGGGGGGGCAGACCCAGTACTTC. V gene TRBV19 combines with J gene TRBJ2-5; D might be TRBD2 (7 bases). Between the trimmed V and J ends, which lost 5 bases and 6 bases, there was a span of 13 bases. The germline gives CDR1 LNHDA, CDR2 SQIVND (reference sequence). CDR3 length: 13 amino acids.

The chain combines TRBV14 with TRBJ1-1; 9 bases match TRBD1. Germline V gene data show CDR1 as SGHDN and CDR2 as FVKESK. J lost 1 base, V lost 6 bases, and 9 bases had no gene match. The CDR3 covers 16 residues. In DNA, the CDR3 is TGTGCCAGCAGTCATAGGACAGGGGTGGGGAACACTGAAGCTTTCTTT. Its translation is CASSHRTGVGNTEAFF. The full variable domain, its missing parts supplied by reference TRBV14 and TRBJ1-1, is EAGVTQFPSHSVIEKGQTVTLRCDPISGHDNLYWYRRVMGKEIKFLLHFVKESKQDESGMPNNRFLAERTGGTYSTLKVQPAELEDSGVYFCASSHRTGVGNTEAFFGQGTRLTVV.

The chain recombines TRBV30 with TRBJ2-7; 7 bases fit TRBD2. This CDR3 has 15 amino acids. V was pared by 2 bases and J by 0 bases, with 7 bases of the junction left unmatched. Per germline, CDR1 GTSNPN and CDR2 SVGIG (reference sequence). The CDR3 loop is CAWSQYGGYSYEQYF. CDR3 bases: TGTGCCTGGAGTCAGTACGGGGGGTACTCCTACGAGCAGTACTTC.

The CDR3 loop is CASRARQGAEKLFF. In nucleotides, the CDR3 is TGTGCCAGCAGGGCTAGACAGGGGGCAGAAAAACTGTTTTTT. The chain joins TRBV6-1 to TRBJ1-4, with 10 bases fitting TRBD1. This CDR3 spans 14 amino acids. J gave up 8 bases and V 6 bases, and 6 bases lay outside the gene matches. Germline V gene sequence: CDR1 MNHNS, CDR2 SASEGT.

The chain links TRBV6-5 to TRBJ2-3; D remains ambiguous. The germline V and J ends were trimmed by 2 bases and 2 bases, with 11 bases remaining between them. The germline V gene encodes CDR1 MNHEY and CDR2 SVGAGI. CDR3 length: 15 amino acids. In DNA form, the CDR3 reads TGTGCCAGCAGTTACATGGGCGGTTTCACAGATACGCAGTATTTT. Translating gives CASSYMGGFTDTQYF.

This clone appeared once. The chain employs TRBV30 and TRBJ1-1; no definite D call. There are 12 residues in the CDR3. Trimming left V 4 bases short and J 2 bases short, with 8 bases between. CDR1 GTSNPN and CDR2 SVGIG come from the germline V gene (reference sequence). This chain's CDR3 is CAWIKDNTEAFF. As DNA, the CDR3 is TGTGCCTGGATCAAGGACAACACTGAAGCTTTCTTT.

The gene calls are TRBV30 and TRBJ2-1, with D hard to call. V was pared by 5 bases and J by 0 bases, with 8 bases between. Germline values: CDR1 GTSNPN, CDR2 SVGIG (reference sequence). The CDR3 extends over 13 amino acids. Here the CDR3 DNA reads TGTGCCTGGGCCCCCTACTCCTACAATGAGCAGTTCTTC. Translation gives CAWAPYSYNEQFF.

The chain carries TRBV7-2 and TRBJ1-2; D ambiguous. The CDR3 runs 15 residues. CDR1 SGHTA and CDR2 FQGNSA come from the germline V gene. Trimming took off 5 bases at V and 5 bases at J, with 18 bases between the two ends. The CDR3 nucleotides are TGTGCCAGCAGCCCTCCGGGTCCTCCCTCATATGGCTACACCTTC. The encoded protein is CASSPPGPPSYGYTF.

The CDR3 is CASSYSLAGVGNEQFF. As DNA, the CDR3 is TGTGCCAGCAGTTACTCACTAGCGGGCGTCGGCAATGAGCAGTTCTTC. The chain carries TRBV6-5 and TRBJ2-1; 9 positions match TRBD2. Losses at the gene ends were 0 bases for V and 6 bases for J; bases not matched to a gene: 6. Germline assignment: CDR1 MNHEY and CDR2 SVGAGI. The CDR3 runs to 16 residues.

This chain joins TRBV28 and TRBJ1-3; D perhaps matches TRBD1 (6 bases). Between the trimmed V and J ends, which lost 5 bases and 0 bases, there was a span of 11 bases. The CDR3 has 15 amino acids. CDR1 and CDR2 from the germline V gene are MDHEN and SYDVKM. The CDR3 loop is CASSLGGSSGNTIYF. The CDR3 region has the DNA TGTGCCAGCAGTCTAGGGGGGTCCTCTGGAAACACCATATATTTT. The entire variable domain, with the rest obtained from reference TRBV28 and TRBJ1-3, is as follows: DVKVTQSSRYLVKRTGEKVFLECVQDMDHENMFWYRQDPGLGLRLIYFSYDVKMKEKGDIPEGYSVSREKKERFSLILESASTNQTSMYLCASSLGGSSGNTIYFGEGSWLTVV.

The chain uses TRBV28 and TRBJ2-7; D is ambiguous. Germline V CDR1 and CDR2: MDHEN, SYDVKM. The CDR3 runs 15 residues. Trimming cost V 2 bases and J 0 bases, with 11 bases left between them. CDR3 loop: CASSLEHLSSYEQYF. In DNA, the CDR3 is TGTGCCAGCAGTTTAGAGCACCTGAGCTCCTACGAGCAGTACTTC.

CDR3 bases: TGTGCCAGTAGCCCTTCGGGGGCCTTGGGGGGGACTGAAGCTTTCTTT. This gives the protein CASSPSGALGGTEAFF. The chain uses TRBV19 and TRBJ1-1; possible D gene TRBD1, 6 bases. This CDR3 is 16 amino acids long. Germline loops: CDR1 LNHDA, CDR2 SQIVND (reference sequence). The V and J ends lost 6 bases and 5 bases respectively, with 22 bases between them. Using reference TRBV19 and TRBJ1-1 for the parts outside the CDR3, the full variable domain is DGGITQSPKYLFRKEGQNVTLSCEQNLNHDAMYWYRQDPGQGLRLIYYSQIVNDFQKGDIAEGYSVSREKKESFPLTVTSAQKNPTAFYLCASSPSGALGGTEAFFGQGTRLTVV.

Concerning this clone itself: The junction and the germline gene differ at one end; a read error may be behind it. In the same sample, other DNA sequences code for this CDR3. The gene calls are TRBV6-5 and TRBJ1-1; D gene uncertain. Germline values: CDR1 MNHEY, CDR2 SVGAGI. The CDR3 spans 14 residues. The chain's CDR3 is CASSYSRGFTEAFF. CDR3 DNA sequence: TGTGCCAGCAGTTACTCGAGAGGGTTCACTGAAGCCTTCTTT.

This sequence joins TRBV29-1 and TRBJ1-5; 10 positions agree with TRBD1. Germline assignment: CDR1 SQVTM and CDR2 ANQGSEA. The CDR3 totals 14 residues. V trimming: 4 bases; J trimming: 4 bases; junction bases outside the gene matches: 4. CDR3 amino acids: CSVARQGANQPQHF. CDR3 bases: TGCAGCGTTGCGAGACAGGGGGCGAATCAGCCCCAGCATTTT.

V is TRBV5-1 and J is TRBJ2-2; 8 nucleotides line up with TRBD2. The CDR3 runs 16 residues. The germline V gene has CDR1 SGHRS and CDR2 YFSETQ. V lost 5 bases to trimming and J lost 7 bases; unmatched junction nucleotides: 13. CDR3 sequence reads: CASRPAGAPQNGELFF. CDR3 nucleotides: TGCGCCAGCAGACCAGCGGGGGCCCCTCAAAACGGGGAGCTGTTTTTT. The entire variable domain, with the rest obtained from reference TRBV5-1 and TRBJ2-2, is as follows: KAGVTQTPRYLIKTRGQQVTLSCSPISGHRSVSWYQQTPGQGLQFLFEYFSETQRNKGNFPGRFSGRQFSNSRSEMNVSTLELGDSALYLCASRPAGAPQNGELFFGEGSRLTVL.

This chain joins TRBV7-2 and TRBJ2-1, with 10 positions matching TRBD2. Trimming at V came to 0 bases and at J to 6 bases, leaving 2 bases not matched to a gene. The germline V gene encodes CDR1 SGHTA and CDR2 FQGNSA. The length of the CDR3 is 15 residues. CDR3 protein: CASSLATSGANEQFF. The DNA of the CDR3 is TGTGCCAGCAGCTTAGCAACTAGCGGGGCCAATGAGCAGTTCTTC.

This clone has a single count. This chain connects TRBV6-1 to TRBJ2-1, with 8 bases that match TRBD2. From germline, CDR1 is MNHNS and CDR2 SASEGT. The CDR3 has 15 amino acids. J was trimmed by 3 bases and V by 1 base; bases with no gene match: 2. The chain's CDR3 is CASSEVAGNYNEQFF. In DNA, the CDR3 is TGTGCCAGCAGTGAAGTAGCGGGGAACTACAATGAGCAGTTCTTC.

The chain combines TRBV7-2 with TRBJ1-1; D is unresolved. Germline-derived CDR1 and CDR2 are SGHTA and FQGNSA. The V gene lost 2 bases and the J gene lost 3 bases, with 7 bases spanning the gap. The length of the CDR3 is 13 residues. The CDR3 sequence: CASSLQLDTEAFF. The CDR3 bases are TGTGCCAGCAGCTTACAACTGGACACTGAAGCTTTCTTT.

This clone occurred a few times. The chain employs TRBV6-4 and TRBJ2-5, with 9 bases that match TRBD2. V dropped 4 bases and J dropped 7; count of bases not matched to a gene: 10. Germline lookup yields CDR1 MRHNA and CDR2 SNTAGT. The CDR3 contains 15 residues. The CDR3 reads CASSGLAGGLGTQYF. The CDR3 region has the DNA TGTGCCAGCAGTGGACTTGCGGGGGGGCTGGGGACCCAGTACTTC.

In regard to this clone: Other DNA sequences from this sample encode an identical CDR3 as well. This chain uses TRBV7-2 with TRBJ1-5; perhaps TRBD1 as D (5 bases). CDR1 SGHTA and CDR2 FQGNSA come from the germline V gene. V lost 1 base and J 2 bases, leaving 9 bases between the germline ends. The CDR3 length is 15 residues. The CDR3 DNA is TGTGCCAGCAGCTTAGTCCTAGGGGGCAATCAGCCCCAGCATTTT. This encodes CASSLVLGGNQPQHF.

This chain joins TRBV30 and TRBJ2-3, with TRBD1 as a possible D gene (6 bases). The CDR3 has 14 residues. CDR1 GTSNPN and CDR2 SVGIG come from the germline V gene (reference sequence). The germline V and J ends were trimmed by 2 bases and 2 bases, with 11 bases remaining between them. The CDR3 region has the DNA TGTGCCTGGAGTCCGGGACATAACACAGATACGCAGTATTTT. Its translation: CAWSPGHNTDTQYF.

The chain links TRBV6-5 to TRBJ1-6; D remains unclear. Germline loops: CDR1 MNHEY, CDR2 SVGAGI. The CDR3 is 13 residues long. With 2 bases removed from V and 8 bases from J, the gap between germline ends came to 7 bases. The CDR3 spells CASSYRLDSPLHF. The CDR3 coding sequence is TGTGCCAGCAGTTACAGGTTGGATTCACCCCTCCACTTT.